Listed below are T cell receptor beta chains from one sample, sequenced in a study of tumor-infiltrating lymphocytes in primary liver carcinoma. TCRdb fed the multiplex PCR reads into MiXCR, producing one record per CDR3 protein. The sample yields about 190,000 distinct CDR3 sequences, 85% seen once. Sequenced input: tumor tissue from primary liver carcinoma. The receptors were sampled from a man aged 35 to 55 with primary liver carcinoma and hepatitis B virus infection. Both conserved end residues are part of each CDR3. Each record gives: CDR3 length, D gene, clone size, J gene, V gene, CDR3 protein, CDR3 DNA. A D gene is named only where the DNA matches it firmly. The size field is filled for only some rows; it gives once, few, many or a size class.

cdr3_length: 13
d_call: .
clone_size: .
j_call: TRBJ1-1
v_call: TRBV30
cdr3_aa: CVWRNWRNTKAFF
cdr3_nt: TGTGTCTGGAGGAATTGGCGGAACACTAAAGCTTTCTTT

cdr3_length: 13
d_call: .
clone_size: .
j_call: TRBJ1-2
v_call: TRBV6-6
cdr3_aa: CPSSYWRQDGYTF
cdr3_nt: TGTCCTAGCAGTTATTGGAGGCAGGATGGCTACACCTTC

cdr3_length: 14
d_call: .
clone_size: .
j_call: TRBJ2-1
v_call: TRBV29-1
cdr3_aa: CSGTVCRIYNEQFF
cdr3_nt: TGCAGCGGTACTGTGTGCAGGATCTACAATGAGCAGTTCTTC

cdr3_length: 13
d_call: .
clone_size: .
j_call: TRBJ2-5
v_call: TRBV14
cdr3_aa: CASRRFLQESQYF
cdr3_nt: TGTGCCAGCAGACGGTTTCTCCAAGAGAGCCAGTACTTC

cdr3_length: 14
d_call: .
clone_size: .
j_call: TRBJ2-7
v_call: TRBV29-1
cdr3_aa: CSVKVGVQSYEQYF
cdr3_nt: TGCAGCGTAAAAGTGGGAGTTCAATCATACGAACAGTACTTC

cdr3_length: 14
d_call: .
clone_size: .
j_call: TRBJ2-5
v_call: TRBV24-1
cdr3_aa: CATSDRGTKETQYF
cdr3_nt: TGCGCCACCAGTGATCGCGGGACAAAAGAGACCCAGTACTTC

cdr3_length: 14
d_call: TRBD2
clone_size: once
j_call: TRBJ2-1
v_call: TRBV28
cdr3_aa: CASNLPSGGNEQFF
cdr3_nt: TGTGCCAGCAATTTGCCGAGCGGGGGCAATGAGCAGTTCTTC

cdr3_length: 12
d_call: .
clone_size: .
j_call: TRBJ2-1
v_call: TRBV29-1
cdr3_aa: CSTLSEYYEQFF
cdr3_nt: TGCAGCACCCTCAGCGAGTACTATGAGCAGTTCTTC

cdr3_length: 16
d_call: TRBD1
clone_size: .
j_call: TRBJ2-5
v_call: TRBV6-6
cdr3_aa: CASSIRDRGSQETQYF
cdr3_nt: TGTGCCAGCAGTATCCGGGACAGGGGTTCCCAAGAGACCCAATACTTC

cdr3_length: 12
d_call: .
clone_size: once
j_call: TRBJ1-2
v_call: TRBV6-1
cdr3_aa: CASTQDIYGYTF
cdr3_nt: TGTGCCAGCACCCAGGACATCTATGGCTATACCTTC

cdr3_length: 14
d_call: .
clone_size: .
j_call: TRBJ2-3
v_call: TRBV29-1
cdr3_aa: CSMALGLRTDTQYF
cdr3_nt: TGTAGCATGGCCCTCGGACTGCGAACAGATACGCAGTATTTT

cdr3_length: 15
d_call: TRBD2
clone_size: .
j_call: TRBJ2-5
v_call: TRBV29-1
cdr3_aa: CIVRTSGSWAETYYF
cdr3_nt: TGCATCGTTCGGACTAGCGGGAGTTGGGCAGAGACCTATTACTTC